These 3 T cell receptor beta chains share one sample of origin, sequenced in a study of blood T cell repertoires in COVID-19. Assay used: immunoSEQ multiplex PCR; TCRdb lists only in-frame clones, some missing. The table records about 120,000 clones, 82% of them present only once. Specimen: peripheral blood. These receptor sequences come from a human donor in a cohort sampled during active COVID-19.

This sequence joins TRBV5-6 and TRBJ2-5; 7 nucleotides agree with TRBD2. Germline trimming cut 6 bases from V and 4 bases from J; bases unmatched to any gene: 12. In germline, CDR1 is SGHDT, CDR2 YYEEEE. The CDR3 runs 15 residues. In nucleotides, the CDR3 is TGTGCCAGCACCTCCTTGGGAGGGGTAAGAGAGACCCAGTACTTC. This sequence encodes CASTSLGGVRETQYF.

This chain connects TRBV6-6 to TRBJ2-1; 8 positions agree with TRBD2. V lost 10 bases, J lost 8 bases, and 16 bases stayed unmatched. The CDR3 spans 15 residues. Germline-derived CDR1 and CDR2 are MNHNY and SVGAGI (reference sequence). CDR3 amino acids: CATKTGLAGGHEQFF. In nucleotides, the CDR3 is TGTGCCACCAAAACCGGACTAGCAGGTGGGCATGAGCAGTTCTTC.

This clone was found once. The chain employs TRBV7-9 and TRBJ2-7, with 8 bases fitting TRBD1. Germline V gene data show CDR1 as SEHNR and CDR2 as FQNEAQ (reference sequence). This CDR3 region has 13 residues. With 6 bases clipped from V and 3 bases from J, the junction kept 4 bases outside the gene matches. CDR3 in amino acids: CASRPGQVYEQYF. Here the CDR3 DNA reads TGTGCCAGCAGGCCGGGACAGGTCTACGAGCAGTACTTC.